The clone carrying this T cell receptor beta chain has a count of ten or more. Its antigen remains unidentified. Isolation of PBMCs gave at least 6 million cells per sample. The sample comes from a study of blood T cells in healthy people across ages. Across the whole study: When template switching was applied, about one barcoded beta molecule was captured per two T cells. Study findings and constraints: Diversity estimates drawn from one million T cells were deemed underestimates.

Germline V CDR1 and CDR2: SEHNR, FQNEAQ (reference sequence). The CDR3 extends over 15 amino acids. V lost 5 bases to trimming and J lost 15 bases; unmatched junction nucleotides: 14. Then a second PCR, running roughly 6 to 11 cycles, was carried out with a sample-barcoded 5' primer and a J-beta primer mix. Via MiXCR, TCRdb re-called the 5' RACE reads, giving one row per CDR3 protein. The sample includes 700,000 to 1,000,000 distinct CDR3 sequences, roughly 44% of them seen just once. The V gene is TRBV7-9, the J gene TRBJ2-1, with TRBD2 matching over 12 bases. The source material was blood. The source is a man aged 55 to 70 in good health. This CDR3 is CASSPRTSGAAPLFF. The CDR3 bases are TGTGCCAGCAGCCCAAGGACTAGCGGGGCCGCCCCTTTGTTCTTC.